Following are 22 T cell receptor beta chains from one sample sequenced in a study of blood T cells in healthy people across ages (dated by TCRdb to 2015 to 2017). The receptor library was made with 5' RACE. The sequencer listed for this sample is Illumina HiSeq 2500. A second 7 to 11 cycle PCR used a sample-barcoded 5' primer and a J-beta primer mix. The public reads were reanalyzed by TCRdb: fastp trimming at Q25, MiXCR alignment, in-frame beta chains only. Each record represents a unique CDR3 protein, reported with the most common genes and DNA among its rows. In this sample the table shows about 640,000 distinct CDR3 sequences, about 54% of which occur a single time. The biggest ten clones account for about two fifths of the sample. Sequenced material: blood. These receptors were collected from a man between 60 and 70 years old in good health.

The CDR3 DNA reads TGCAGCGTGGCCCAGGGTTACAAAAACATTCAGTACTTC. As protein: CSVAQGYKNIQYF. The rearrangement joins TRBV29-1 to TRBJ2-4, with D possibly matching TRBD1 (5 bases). Trimming took 6 bases from V and 3 from J, leaving 12 bases between them. The CDR3 covers 13 residues. The germline V gene encodes CDR1 SQVTM and CDR2 ANQGSEA.

The genes are TRBV5-1 and TRBJ2-1; 9 bases align to TRBD1. This CDR3 region has 15 residues. V lost 3 bases, J lost 5 bases, and 6 bases stayed unmatched. Germline V gene data show CDR1 as SGHRS and CDR2 as YFSETQ. CDR3 nucleotides: TGCGCCAGCAGCTCACAGGGGGCGACTGACAATGAGCAGTTCTTC. This gives the protein CASSSQGATDNEQFF.

In this sample, this clonotype turned up a few times. V and J are TRBV18 and TRBJ2-7; TRBD1 agrees at 9 bases. The V and J ends lost 4 bases and 5 bases, in that order; junction bases with no gene match: 6. The CDR3 runs 14 residues. Germline CDR1 KGHSH, CDR2 LQKENI. CDR3 sequence: CASSHGTGSDEQYF. The CDR3 DNA reads as TGTGCCAGCTCACACGGGACAGGGAGCGACGAGCAGTACTTC.

The gene calls are TRBV2 and TRBJ2-3, with 11 bases matching TRBD2. The germline V gene encodes CDR1 SNHLY and CDR2 FYNNEI. The V and J ends lost 2 bases and 2 bases, in that order; junction bases with no gene match: 15. The CDR3 totals 20 residues. The CDR3 here is CASSELASGGPERHTDTQYF. DNA of the CDR3: TGTGCCAGCAGTGAACTCGCTAGCGGGGGGCCCGAGCGACACACAGATACGCAGTATTTT.

The V gene is TRBV2, the J gene TRBJ2-5; D call uncertain. The CDR3 extends over 13 amino acids. V lost 7 bases to trimming and J lost 0 bases, with 9 bases between them. Germline CDR1 is SNHLY and CDR2 is FYNNEI. This chain's CDR3 is CASTPSHQETQYF. CDR3 coding DNA: TGTGCCAGCACCCCGAGCCACCAAGAGACCCAGTACTTC.

V is TRBV3-1 and J is TRBJ1-1; the D is unclear. V shed 6 bases and J shed 2 bases, with 13 bases lying between them. CDR1 is LGHDT and CDR2 is YNNKEL in the germline V gene (reference sequence). There are 14 residues in the CDR3. CDR3 protein: CASSPVRRNTEAFF. CDR3 in DNA: TGTGCCAGCAGTCCCGTTAGGAGAAACACTGAAGCTTTCTTT.

The chain couples TRBV20-1 to TRBJ2-1; 8 bases map to TRBD1. Germline-derived CDR1 and CDR2 are DFQATT and SNEGSKA (reference sequence). The V gene end was trimmed by 6 bases and the J gene end by 9 bases; junction bases not matched to a gene: 19. CDR3 length: 16 residues. The CDR3 here is CSAPLKGQGAPGEQFF. In nucleotides, the CDR3 is TGCAGTGCACCCCTCAAGGGGCAGGGGGCCCCGGGTGAGCAGTTCTTC.

This clonotype was seen many times. The genes are TRBV28 and TRBJ2-7, with unresolved D. The CDR3 has 14 residues. The ends were cut back, 5 bases at V and 0 bases at J, with 11 bases in the middle. Germline V gives CDR1 MDHEN, CDR2 SYDVKM. Written as DNA, the CDR3 is TGTGCCAGCAGTCCCCATGACAACTCCTACGAGCAGTACTTC. Its translation: CASSPHDNSYEQYF.

This sequence joins TRBV29-1 and TRBJ1-1; the D is unclear. The germline CDR1 and CDR2 sequences are SQVTM and ANQGSEA. V was cut by 7 bases and J by 3 bases, with 15 bases left in between. This CDR3 region has 13 residues. The DNA for the CDR3 is TGCAGCGCCGGTGGGGTCGGAGACACTGAAGCTTTCTTT. Encoded protein: CSAGGVGDTEAFF.

This clonotype was seen a few times. The chain links TRBV20-1 to TRBJ2-7, with 7 nucleotides matching TRBD1. The CDR3 is 14 residues long. V dropped 6 bases and J dropped 0; count of bases not matched to a gene: 8. CDR1 is DFQATT and CDR2 is SNEGSKA in the germline V gene (reference sequence). The CDR3 region is CSALAGTASYEQYF. In DNA form, the CDR3 reads TGCAGTGCCCTTGCTGGGACAGCCTCCTACGAGCAGTACTTC.

The V call is TRBV9, the J call TRBJ1-5, with 9 bases matching TRBD1. CDR1 and CDR2 (germline): SGDLS, YYNGEE. The CDR3 has 15 residues. The V gene end was trimmed by 4 bases and the J gene end by 7 bases; junction bases not matched to a gene: 9. The CDR3 coding sequence is TGTGCCAGCAGCCCTGGGACAGGGTGGGGACAGCCCCAGCATTTT. Encoded protein: CASSPGTGWGQPQHF.

About this clonotype: The junction and the germline gene differ at one end; a read error may be behind it. This rearrangement joins TRBV4-2 to TRBJ2-4; 7 positions agree with TRBD1. Looked up from germline, CDR1 is LGHNA and CDR2 is YNFKEQ. CDR3 length: 19 residues. The CDR3 is CASSQDRGQVNLAKNILYF. Here the CDR3 DNA reads TGTGCCAGCAGCCAAGATAGGGGGCAGGTGAACTTAGCCAAAAACATTCTGTACTTC.

V usage is TRBV18 and J usage is TRBJ2-7; D assignment may be TRBD1 or TRBD2 (6 bases each). In germline, CDR1 is KGHSH, CDR2 LQKENI. The CDR3 runs 14 residues. The ends were cut back, 3 bases at V and 5 bases at J, with 14 bases in the middle. CDR3 DNA: TGTGCCAGCTCACCTGCAACCGGGGGCAACGAGCAGTACTTC. It encodes CASSPATGGNEQYF.

Remarks on this clonotype: A single base separates this from a much larger clone, so it may be a read error. This chain connects TRBV5-1 to TRBJ2-1; D perhaps matches TRBD2 (5 bases). The V and J ends lost 2 bases and 9 bases respectively, with 21 bases between them. Germline CDR1 SGHRS, CDR2 YFSETQ. The CDR3 is 16 amino acids. The CDR3 DNA reads as TGCGCCAGCAGCTTTGGGCCCAGCGGAGATTCCAGTGAGCAGTTCTTC. Amino acid sequence: CASSFGPSGDSSEQFF.

The chain combines TRBV7-2 with TRBJ1-2; a weak D match, TRBD1 (5 bases). CDR3 size: 13 residues. Germline loops: CDR1 SGHTA, CDR2 FQGNSA. The V gene lost 5 bases and the J gene lost 7 bases, with 14 bases spanning the gap. The CDR3 here is CASSRSRTGGYTF. The CDR3 DNA follows: TGTGCCAGCAGCCGGTCCCGAACAGGTGGCTACACCTTC.

The rearrangement uses TRBV12-3 or TRBV12-4 and TRBJ1-1; D gene uncertain. The CDR3 is 13 amino acids. V lost 7 bases to trimming and J lost 3 bases, with 12 bases between them. The CDR3, as DNA: TGTGCCAGCACCAAAACAAGGGACACTGAAGCTTTCTTT. Protein: CASTKTRDTEAFF.

This clonotype has more than one count but fewer than ten. V gene TRBV6-5 combines with J gene TRBJ2-5, with D possibly matching TRBD2 (6 bases). Looked up from germline, CDR1 is MNHEY and CDR2 is SVGAGI. Between the trimmed V and J ends, which lost 11 bases and 5 bases, there was a span of 15 bases. CDR3 size: 12 residues. The CDR3 nucleotides are TGTGCCGCCCGGGACTCAGCTGAGACCCAGTACTTC. Amino acid sequence: CAARDSAETQYF.

This rearrangement joins TRBV28 to TRBJ2-1, with 7 nucleotides matching TRBD1. J lost 7 bases, V lost 1 base, and 16 bases had no gene match. Germline V lookup: CDR1 MDHEN, CDR2 SYDVKM. CDR3 length: 18 amino acids. CDR3 nucleotide sequence: TGTGCCAGCAGTTTATACTCCCCCGGGGACAGTTATCTGAATGAGCAGTTCTTC. Translation gives CASSLYSPGDSYLNEQFF.

The chain combines TRBV3-1 with TRBJ2-1; the D gene is possibly TRBD1 (8 bases). This CDR3 is 14 amino acids long. V lost 5 bases and J 6 bases, leaving 14 bases between the germline ends. Germline values: CDR1 LGHDT, CDR2 YNNKEL (reference sequence). The CDR3 is CASSYTGGGNEQFF. The CDR3 DNA sequence: TGTGCCAGCAGCTATACAGGGGGGGGCAATGAGCAGTTCTTC.

The chain recombines TRBV12-3 or TRBV12-4 with TRBJ2-7; 8 nucleotides match TRBD2. J was trimmed by 0 bases and V by 6 bases; bases with no gene match: 7. This CDR3 has 15 amino acids. The DNA of the CDR3 is TGTGCCAGCAGCCCCCCCGGGACTAGCTCCTACGAGCAGTACTTC. This gives the protein CASSPPGTSSYEQYF.

The DNA for the CDR3 is TGTGCCAGCAGCAATAGCGGGGGGTACCAAGAGACCCAGTACTTC. It is translated as CASSNSGGYQETQYF. V and J are TRBV6-1 and TRBJ2-5; 10 nucleotides line up with TRBD2. Trimming removed 6 bases from V and 0 bases from J; junction bases left unmatched: 4. This CDR3 is built from 15 residues. Looked up from germline, CDR1 is MNHNS and CDR2 is SASEGT.

In regard to this clonotype: The junction does not match germline at one end; this may be a read error. The gene calls are TRBV11-2 and TRBJ2-1, with no clear D. Germline V gene lookup returns CDR1 SGHAT and CDR2 FQNNGV. This CDR3 contains 13 residues. CDR3 sequence (DNA): TGTGCCAACAGCCCCCAACCTTTAGATGAGCAGTTCTTC. Translated, it gives CANSPQPLDEQFF.